Shown below are 22 T cell receptor beta chains from a single sample sequenced in a study of spatial heterogeneity in lung cancer. TCRdb ran MiXCR on the 5' RACE reads and lists one entry per CDR3 protein. The sample shows approximately 150 distinct CDR3 sequences, under 30% of them seen only once. Time point of the sample: sample taken at primary tumor resection. Unsorted tumor, nontumor lung tissue or cryopreserved PBMC supplied the whole RNA. This specimen was PBMCs, taken at surgery. The source is a male donor with early-stage non-small cell lung cancer.

This clonotype is labeled as medium-sized. Within a library made for alpha chains, this beta chain is off target, and its count is uninformative. The chain is built from TRBV5-8 and TRBJ2-7; D unclear. Deletions cut 2 bases from V and 0 bases from J, with 21 bases between. The CDR3 spans 18 residues. CDR1 and CDR2 from the germline V gene are SGHTS and YDEGEE. The CDR3 loop is CASSFSSSWFYLSYEQYF. The DNA of the CDR3 is TGTGCCAGCAGCTTTTCTTCTTCGTGGTTTTACCTCTCCTACGAGCAGTACTTC.

This clonotype is hyperexpanded (1% or more) within its sample. This beta chain slipped into a library made for alpha chains as a stray read, so its size is not meaningful. The chain has TRBV6-6 and TRBJ1-2; D possibly corresponds to TRBD1 (5 bases). The ends were cut back, 7 bases at V and 4 bases at J, with 16 bases in the middle. Germline assignment: CDR1 MNHNY and CDR2 SVGAGI (reference sequence). The length of the CDR3 is 14 residues. This CDR3 reads CASTNWGVSYGYTF. In DNA, the CDR3 is TGTGCCAGCACCAACTGGGGGGTCAGCTATGGCTACACCTTC.

On this clonotype: A library prepared for alpha chains yielded this beta chain as an off-target read; its size is of little meaning. This chain joins TRBV6-5 and TRBJ2-7; 8 positions match TRBD1. The CDR3 length is 13 residues. With 0 bases clipped from V and 5 bases from J, the junction kept 0 bases outside the gene matches. Germline CDR1 MNHEY, CDR2 SVGAGI. The CDR3 DNA sequence: TGTGCCAGCAGTTACTCGGGACAGGACGAGCAGTACTTC. Its translation is CASSYSGQDEQYF.

This clonotype has just a few counts. With the library built for alpha chains, this beta chain is off target and its frequency is not meaningful. The chain links TRBV7-9 to TRBJ2-5; D is uncertain. V was clipped by 1 base and J by 0 bases, with 6 bases between them. In germline, CDR1 is SEHNR, CDR2 FQNEAQ (reference sequence). CDR3 size: 14 residues. The CDR3 sequence: CASSLVPYQETQYF. DNA of the CDR3: TGTGCCAGCAGCTTAGTACCATACCAAGAGACCCAGTACTTC.

This clonotype rates as hyperexpanded. This beta chain turned up in a library designed for alpha chains; as an off-target read, its abundance says little. The chain combines TRBV19 with TRBJ1-5, with TRBD1 identical over 8 bases. V was clipped by 8 bases and J by 4 bases; unmatched bases: 10. Germline values: CDR1 LNHDA, CDR2 SQIVND (reference sequence). CDR3 length: 15 amino acids. CDR3 sequence reads: CASGIEDRANQPQHF. CDR3 bases: TGTGCCAGTGGGATCGAGGACAGGGCTAATCAGCCCCAGCATTTT.

This clonotype appeared a few times. This beta chain is a stray read from a library made for alpha chains; its abundance is not meaningful. The V gene is TRBV4-3, the J gene TRBJ2-3, with D perhaps TRBD2 (6 bases). Germline loops: CDR1 LGHNA, CDR2 YSLEER. The germline V and J ends were trimmed by 0 bases and 1 base, with 14 bases remaining between them. This CDR3 is 17 amino acids long. CDR3 sequence (DNA): TGCGCCAGCAGCCAAGATAGGACCGCTAGCGGCACAGATACGCAGTATTTT. Its translation: CASSQDRTASGTDTQYF.

This clonotype appeared once. With the library built for alpha chains, this beta chain is off target and its frequency is not meaningful. The chain uses TRBV29-1 and TRBJ2-1; 11 bases are a match to TRBD2. The germline V gene encodes CDR1 SQVTM and CDR2 ANQGSEA. J was trimmed by 5 bases and V by 7 bases; bases with no gene match: 16. CDR3 length: 17 amino acids. CDR3 nucleotides: TGCAGCGCCGAGACTAGCGGGGCTCCATCTTGGGACAATGAGCAGTTCTTC. Amino acid sequence: CSAETSGAPSWDNEQFF.

About this clonotype itself: With the library built for alpha chains, this beta chain is off target and its frequency is not meaningful. V usage is TRBV19 and J usage is TRBJ2-3, with no clear D. CDR1 LNHDA and CDR2 SQIVND come from the germline V gene (reference sequence). CDR3 length: 11 amino acids. Trimming shortened V by 3 bases and J by 5 bases, and 3 bases separated the two germline ends. The CDR3 DNA sequence: TGTGCCAGTAGTATTTTAGATACGCAGTATTTT. Its translation is CASSILDTQYF.

This clonotype was detected a few times. A library prepared for alpha chains yielded this beta chain as an off-target read; its size is of little meaning. The chain combines TRBV7-9 with TRBJ1-1, with 7 bases matching TRBD1. The germline V gene has CDR1 SEHNR and CDR2 FQNEAQ (reference sequence). The CDR3 loop spans 14 amino acids. The trim removed 5 bases at V and 2 bases at J, leaving 5 bases unmatched. The CDR3 DNA is TGTGCCAGCAGCCCTCGACAGGGTAACACTGAAGCTTTCTTT. Translating gives CASSPRQGNTEAFF.

This clonotype was seen only a few times. This beta chain is an unintended read in a library built for alpha chains; its size means little. The gene calls are TRBV19 and TRBJ2-1, with TRBD2 as a possible D gene (6 bases). The CDR3 sequence is 15 residues long. Trimming cost V 3 bases and J 4 bases, with 13 bases left between them. The germline V gene encodes CDR1 LNHDA and CDR2 SQIVND (reference sequence). CDR3 bases: TGTGCCAGTAGTATGTTGGCGGGACTTTACAATGAGCAGTTCTTC. As protein: CASSMLAGLYNEQFF.

On this clonotype itself: The size of this beta chain means little, since it is a stray read in a library made for alpha chains. This rearrangement joins TRBV3-1 to TRBJ1-6; 9 bases agree with TRBD1. Germline V lookup: CDR1 LGHDT, CDR2 YNNKEL (reference sequence). V lost 0 bases to trimming and J lost 8 bases; unmatched junction nucleotides: 11. CDR3 length: 18 amino acids. The CDR3 DNA follows: TGTGCCAGCAGCCAAGATGGGGGACAGGGAATCTTCGATTCACCCCTCCACTTT. This gives the protein CASSQDGGQGIFDSPLHF. Supplemented by reference TRBV3-1 and TRBJ1-6, the full variable domain reads DTAVSQTPKYLVTQMGNDKSIKCEQNLGHDTMYWYKQDSKKFLKIMFSYNNKELIINETVPNRFSPKSPDKAHLNLHINSLELGDSAVYFCASSQDGGQGIFDSPLHFGNGTRLTVT.

Concerning this clonotype itself: Found in a library prepared for alpha chains, this beta chain is an off-target read, and its abundance has little meaning. This chain links TRBV4-1 with TRBJ2-7; D perhaps matches TRBD1 (5 bases). CDR1 and CDR2 from the germline V gene are MGHRA and YSYEKL. The CDR3 has 14 residues. The ends were cut back, 5 bases at V and 1 base at J, with 12 bases in the middle. The CDR3 protein is CASSEGDRSYEQYF. Here the CDR3 DNA reads TGCGCCAGCAGCGAAGGCGACAGATCCTACGAGCAGTACTTC.

To note about this clonotype: This beta chain lies outside the target of a library built for alpha chains; its clone size means little. The genes are TRBV18 and TRBJ2-4, with D perhaps matching TRBD2 (5 bases). With 3 bases removed from V and 6 bases from J, the gap between germline ends came to 15 bases. Germline lookup yields CDR1 KGHSH and CDR2 LQKENI. The CDR3 extends over 15 amino acids. CDR3 DNA sequence: TGTGCCAGCTCACCCCTATCGGCAGGAGGAAACATTCAGTACTTC. It specifies CASSPLSAGGNIQYF.

This clonotype appeared a few times. This beta chain turned up in a library designed for alpha chains; as an off-target read, its abundance says little. This chain joins TRBV20-1 and TRBJ2-1, with D tentatively TRBD1 or TRBD2 (6 bases each). Trimming shortened V by 3 bases and J by 8 bases, and 23 bases separated the two germline ends. The CDR3 is 16 residues long. The germline V gene encodes CDR1 DFQATT and CDR2 SNEGSKA (reference sequence). This chain's CDR3 is CSASQLAPGAQYEQFF. In DNA, the CDR3 is TGCAGTGCTAGCCAACTAGCTCCAGGGGCACAATATGAGCAGTTCTTC.

As to this clonotype: This beta chain was picked up by a library intended for alpha chains and is off target, so its count carries little meaning. The rearrangement links TRBV12-5 to TRBJ1-1; TRBD1 matches 12 bases. Germline CDR1 and CDR2: LGHNT and FRNRAP. The V segment lost 5 bases and the J segment 2 bases; nucleotides outside the gene matches: 6. This CDR3 is 16 amino acids long. This CDR3 reads CASGAGTGGPNTEAFF. The DNA for the CDR3 is TGTGCTAGTGGTGCCGGGACAGGGGGCCCTAACACTGAAGCTTTCTTT.

Points on this clonotype: The library was built for alpha chains, so this beta chain is an off-target read and its size means little. The rearrangement joins TRBV12-3 or TRBV12-4 to TRBJ1-2, with D unclear. With 1 base removed from V and 6 bases from J, the gap between germline ends came to 3 bases. CDR3 length equals 11 residues. CDR3: CASSLGDGYTF. The CDR3 DNA is TGTGCCAGCAGTTTAGGGGATGGCTACACCTTC.

With regard to this clonotype: This beta chain slipped into a library made for alpha chains as a stray read, so its size is not meaningful. CDR3 DNA sequence: TGTGCCAGCAGCCAACCGACACCGTTTAGGAGGGGTACTGGAAACACCATATATTTT. Encoded protein: CASSQPTPFRRGTGNTIYF. The chain combines TRBV14 with TRBJ1-3; possibly TRBD1 for D (5 bases). This CDR3 is built from 19 residues. V was trimmed by 2 bases and J by 2 bases, leaving 22 bases between them. From germline, CDR1 is SGHDN and CDR2 FVKESK.

By its share, this clonotype is medium-sized. The library was prepared for alpha chains; this beta chain is a stray read, so its frequency means little. J is TRBJ2-3 and V is TRBV10-3, with D possibly TRBD2 on 6 matching bases. Germline V gives CDR1 ENHRY, CDR2 SYGVKD. V shed 2 bases and J shed 0 bases, with 12 bases lying between them. This CDR3 comprises 16 residues. The CDR3 reads CAISEMTRTSTDTQYF. The CDR3 coding sequence is TGTGCCATCAGTGAGATGACTAGGACTAGCACAGATACGCAGTATTTT.

This clonotype was seen just once. As an off-target read in a library built for alpha chains, this beta chain has a frequency of little significance. V and J are TRBV6-2 or TRBV6-3 and TRBJ1-1, with D perhaps matching TRBD1 (5 bases). Germline CDR1 reads MNHEY; CDR2 reads SVGEGT. This CDR3 contains 14 residues. Deletions cut 6 bases from V and 4 bases from J, with 15 bases between. CDR3 coding DNA: TGTGCCAGCAGGAGGGACGCAGGGAGCACTGAAGCTTTCTTT. It translates to CASRRDAGSTEAFF.

Note on this clonotype: Since it is a stray read in a library aimed at alpha chains, this beta chain has a size that is not meaningful. The chain combines TRBV2 with TRBJ1-6; no clear D. Germline V gene lookup returns CDR1 SNHLY and CDR2 FYNNEI. This CDR3 has 14 residues. The V and J ends lost 0 bases and 7 bases respectively, with 7 bases between them. DNA of the CDR3: TGTGCCAGCAGTGAAGCGCGTGGGAATTCACCCCTCCACTTT. As protein: CASSEARGNSPLHF.

As for this clonotype: This beta chain turned up in a library designed for alpha chains; as an off-target read, its abundance says little. The rearrangement uses TRBV4-1 and TRBJ2-1, with D maybe TRBD2 (5 bases). The CDR3 length is 13 residues. Between the trimmed V and J ends, which lost 4 bases and 7 bases, there was a span of 11 bases. The germline gives CDR1 MGHRA, CDR2 YSYEKL. The CDR3 loop is CASSLRASNEQFF. CDR3 nucleotide sequence: TGCGCCAGCAGCCTGAGGGCCTCAAATGAGCAGTTCTTC.

This clonotype was observed a few times. The library was built for alpha chains, so this beta chain is an off-target read and its size means little. The chain uses TRBV9 and TRBJ1-6; D not certain. Germline assignment: CDR1 SGDLS and CDR2 YYNGEE. V lost 7 bases and J lost 6, with 8 bases in between. This CDR3 region has 12 residues. The CDR3 is CASGSVNSPLHF. In DNA form, the CDR3 reads TGTGCCAGCGGTTCCGTTAATTCACCCCTCCACTTT. The whole variable domain, filled in from reference TRBV9 and TRBJ1-6, reads DSGVTQTPKHLITATGQRVTLRCSPRSGDLSVYWYQQSLDQGLQFLIQYYNGEERAKGNILERFSAQQFPDLHSELNLSSLELGDSALYFCASGSVNSPLHFGNGTRLTVT.